Listed below are T cell receptor beta chains from one sample, sequenced in a study of blood T cell repertoires in COVID-19. Using immunoSEQ multiplex PCR, the repertoire was profiled, and TCRdb retains in-frame clones only, with some absent. The sample gives about 92,000 clones, less than 85% of which show up once; around 10% is in the top ten. The sample taken for sequencing was peripheral blood. These receptor sequences come from an older woman with acute or convalescent COVID-19. CDR3s include the opening cysteine and the closing phenylalanine or tryptophan. The D gene is left open where the match is weak. Clone size is given for some rows only: seen once, a few or many times, or a class if the clone is expanded.

j_call	d_call	clone_size	v_call	cdr3_nt	cdr3_aa
TRBJ2-7	-	-	TRBV27	TGTGCCAGCAGTTTATCAACAGGCGGACACTACGAGCAGTACTTC	CASSLSTGGHYEQYF
TRBJ2-2	-	-	TRBV29-1	TGCAGCGCTCAGGGCCTCACGAAAAACACCGGGGAGCTGTTTTTT	CSAQGLTKNTGELFF
TRBJ2-7	-	-	TRBV7-3	TGTGCCAGCAGCCCCAACGGGAAGGGTTACGAGCAGTACTTC	CASSPNGKGYEQYF
TRBJ1-4	-	-	TRBV7-3	TGTGCCAGCATTGGTCGGGGGGCCCTACCCCTGGTTGAAGAAAAACTGTTTTTT	CASIGRGALPLVEEKLFF
TRBJ2-4	TRBD2	-	TRBV2	TGTGCCAGCAGACCCTTCGGGACTAGCGAAAACATTCAGTACTTC	CASRPFGTSENIQYF
TRBJ2-1	TRBD2	-	TRBV9	TGTGCCAGCAGCGTAAATCGACTAGCAAGTTCCTACAATGAGCAGTTCTTC	CASSVNRLASSYNEQFF
TRBJ1-5	-	-	TRBV9	TGTGCCAGCAGCGTAGTTGGGGCGCTCAATCAGCCCCAGCATTTT	CASSVVGALNQPQHF
TRBJ2-5	-	-	TRBV3-1/TRBV3-2	TGTGCCAGCAGCCAAGTGGGAGACCAAGAGACCCAGTACTTC	CASSQVGDQETQYF
TRBJ2-7	-	-	TRBV29-1	TGCAGCGTTGAGGGGGGTTCAAGAGGGGCTTACGAGCAGTACTTC	CSVEGGSRGAYEQYF
TRBJ2-5	-	-	TRBV7-9	TGTGCCAGCCGGGGGGCCAACCTCGGGACCCAGTACTTC	CASRGANLGTQYF
TRBJ2-5	-	-	TRBV19	TGTGCCAGTAGTAGCGGTTACAAGACCCAGTACTTC	CASSSGYKTQYF
TRBJ2-7	TRBD1	many	TRBV5-6	TGTGCCAGCAGCAGAGGGGGCAGGTACGAGCAGTACTTC	CASSRGGRYEQYF
TRBJ2-3	-	-	TRBV7-3	TGTGCCAGCAGCTTAGTGAGGACAGATACGCAGTATTTT	CASSLVRTDTQYF
TRBJ1-2	-	few	TRBV28	TGTGCCAGCAGTCCCTTCCGGGGTTATGGCTACACCTTC	CASSPFRGYGYTF
TRBJ2-3	-	-	TRBV11-3	TGTGCCAGCAGCTTAGGGCCTAGCACAGATACGCAGTATTTT	CASSLGPSTDTQYF
TRBJ2-5	TRBD2	-	TRBV27	TGTGCCAGCAGCCCAACTAGCGGGATAGGGGAGACCCAGTACTTC	CASSPTSGIGETQYF
TRBJ2-7	-	-	TRBV29-1	TGCAGCGTTAGGCCCGGGGCCGGGGGGCGCTACGAGCAGTACTTC	CSVRPGAGGRYEQYF
TRBJ2-7	-	-	TRBV12-3/TRBV12-4	TGTGCCAGCAGTTTAGTGGACAACTACGAGCAGTACTTC	CASSLVDNYEQYF
TRBJ1-2	-	-	TRBV4-2	TGTGCCAGCAGCCAGGCAGGCTCTTACTATGGCTACACCTTC	CASSQAGSYYGYTF
TRBJ2-7	-	-	TRBV9	TGTGCCAGCAGCGTACTTAGCTTAGGCCGAACGTCCTACGAGCAGTACTTC	CASSVLSLGRTSYEQYF
TRBJ1-1	-	once	TRBV6-5	TGTGCCAGCAGTTACGGTAGCGAAGCTTTCTTT	CASSYGSEAFF
TRBJ2-2	-	-	TRBV6-5	TGTGCCAGCAGTTATTACGGGGAGCTGTTTTTT	CASSYYGELFF
TRBJ2-7	TRBD1	-	TRBV19	TGTGCCAGTAGTATAGCCGACAGGGGAGGTACCTACGAGCAGTACTTC	CASSIADRGGTYEQYF
TRBJ1-1	-	-	TRBV7-2	TGTGCCAGCAGCTTAGCGGGCAGAGTGAACACTGAAGCTTTCTTT	CASSLAGRVNTEAFF
TRBJ2-7	-	-	TRBV5-1	TGCGCCAGCAGAAGGATGGACTCGTATGTCTACGAGCAGTACTTC	CASRRMDSYVYEQYF
TRBJ2-7	-	-	TRBV15	TGTGCCACCAGCAGCACCGAGAGGCCCTACGAGCAGTACTTC	CATSSTERPYEQYF
TRBJ1-5	-	-	TRBV19	TGTGCCAGTAGTACCTCGATGAGGACTCTACTGACTCAGCCCCAGCATTTT	CASSTSMRTLLTQPQHF
TRBJ2-3	-	-	TRBV28	TGTGCCAGCAGCCCCCCAGGGATAGGCACAGATACGCAGTATTTT	CASSPPGIGTDTQYF
TRBJ1-4	TRBD1	-	TRBV11-2	TGTGCCAGCAGCTTACCGGCAACAGGGGAAAAACTTTTTTTT	CASSLPATGEKLFF
TRBJ2-7	TRBD2	-	TRBV7-2	TGTGCCAGCAGCCCCGGGAGGTTTATCGCCTACGAGCAGTACTTC	CASSPGRFIAYEQYF
TRBJ2-5	-	-	TRBV29-1	TGCAGCGTCCACCCCGGACTATCCGGAGAGACCCAGTACTTC	CSVHPGLSGETQYF
TRBJ1-1	-	-	TRBV3-1/TRBV3-2	TGTGCCAGCAACCACCGGGGAGACACTGAAGCTTTCTTT	CASNHRGDTEAFF
TRBJ1-1	-	-	TRBV6-5	TGTGCCAGCAGTTACGCTAGAATTGTTCAGACTGAAGCTTTCTTT	CASSYARIVQTEAFF
TRBJ2-7	TRBD2	-	TRBV11-3	TGTGCCAGCAGCTTAGATGGTTCTAGCGGGGGATACGAAAACACCTACGAGCAGTACTTC	CASSLDGSSGGYENTYEQYF
TRBJ1-2	-	few	TRBV27	TGTGCCAGCAGTTTTGGAGTGGGCTATGGCTACACCTTC	CASSFGVGYGYTF
TRBJ2-7	-	-	TRBV28	TGTGCCAGCAGCGGGGAGGGGGGGATCTACGAGCAGTACTTC	CASSGEGGIYEQYF
TRBJ2-7	-	-	TRBV5-6	TGTGCCAGCAGCTTGGGATGGGGGGACTACGAGCAGTACTTC	CASSLGWGDYEQYF
TRBJ1-1	TRBD1	once	TRBV6-5	TGTGCCAGCACCAGGGACAGGTCGGCTGAAGCTTTCTTT	CASTRDRSAEAFF
TRBJ2-1	TRBD2	-	TRBV27	TGTGCCAGCAGTTTATTGACTAGCGGGATGGCTGAGCAGTTCTTC	CASSLLTSGMAEQFF
TRBJ2-3	-	-	TRBV19	TGTGCCAGTAGTATAGGAGCCGAGGGAGATACGCAGTATTTT	CASSIGAEGDTQYF
TRBJ1-2	-	-	TRBV5-8	TGTGCCAGCAGCTTGGACGGCTATGGCTACACCTTC	CASSLDGYGYTF
TRBJ2-3	-	-	TRBV11-1	TGTGCCAGCAGCTTACTCGCGGGCCTCGACACAGATACGCAGTATTTT	CASSLLAGLDTDTQYF
TRBJ1-6	TRBD1	-	TRBV3-1/TRBV3-2	TGTGCCAGCAGCCTGGGACAGAGCAATTCACCCCTCCACTTT	CASSLGQSNSPLHF
TRBJ2-1	TRBD2	-	TRBV19	TGTGCCAGTAGTCCCTTAGCGGGAGTTATTGAGCAGTTCTTC	CASSPLAGVIEQFF
TRBJ2-6	-	-	TRBV5-4	TGTGCCAGCAGTCCCCCCGACAGAACTGGGGCCAACGTCCTGACTTTC	CASSPPDRTGANVLTF